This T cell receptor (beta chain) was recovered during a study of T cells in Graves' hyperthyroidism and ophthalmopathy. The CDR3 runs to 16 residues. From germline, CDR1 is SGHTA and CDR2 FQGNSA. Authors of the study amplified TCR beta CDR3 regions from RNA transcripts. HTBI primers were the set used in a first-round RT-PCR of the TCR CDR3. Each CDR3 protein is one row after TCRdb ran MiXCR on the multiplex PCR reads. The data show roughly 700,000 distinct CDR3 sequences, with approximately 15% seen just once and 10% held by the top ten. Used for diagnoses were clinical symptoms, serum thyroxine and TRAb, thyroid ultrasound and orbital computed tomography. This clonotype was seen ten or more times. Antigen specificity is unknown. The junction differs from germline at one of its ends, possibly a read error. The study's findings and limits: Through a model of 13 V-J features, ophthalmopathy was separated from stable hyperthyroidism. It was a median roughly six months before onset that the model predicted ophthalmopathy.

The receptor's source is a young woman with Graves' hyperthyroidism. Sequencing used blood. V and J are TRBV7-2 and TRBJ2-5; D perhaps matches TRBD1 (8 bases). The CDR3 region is CASSSLGGTGHVVGNF. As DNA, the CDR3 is TGTGCCAGCAGCTCGTTGGGGGGGACAGGCCACGTGGTTGGGAACTTC.